These 9 T cell receptor beta chains were all obtained from the same sample, sequenced in a study of T cell changes during pregnancy in multiple sclerosis (dated by TCRdb to between 2018 and 2020). The protocol used for the library was the immunoSEQ multiplex PCR assay. TCRdb retrieved this table from immuneACCESS and kept in-frame rearrangements only. Not all clones are present; in checked studies, unresolved V genes account for under half, and no reason is known for the remainder. This sample gives fewer than 50,000 clones in total; almost 95% of them show up just once. 3.5% to 5% of the sample lies in the top ten. The sequencing here drew on CD8+ T cells from peripheral blood mononuclear cells, taken in the first trimester of pregnancy. These receptors were obtained from a female donor with multiple sclerosis, enrolled in a pregnancy study.

The chain is built from TRBV10-3 and TRBJ2-5, with 8 nucleotides matching TRBD2. The CDR3 sequence is 12 residues long. Germline V lookup: CDR1 ENHRY, CDR2 SYGVKD. V shed 10 bases, J shed 1 base, and the junction held 2 bases outside the gene matches. This CDR3 is CATAGGQETQYF. CDR3 DNA sequence: TGTGCCACCGCGGGAGGCCAAGAGACCCAGTACTTC.

V usage is TRBV6-5 and J usage is TRBJ2-7; 7 bases fit TRBD2. Germline values: CDR1 MNHEY, CDR2 SVGAGI. V gave up 5 bases and J gave up 3 bases; unmatched junction bases: 7. The CDR3 consists of 14 residues. CDR3 amino acids: CASSPGTTFYEQYF. The CDR3 DNA is TGTGCCAGCAGTCCCGGGACTACCTTCTACGAGCAGTACTTC.

The chain joins TRBV9 to TRBJ2-2; possible D gene TRBD2, 6 bases. The length of the CDR3 is 13 residues. CDR1 and CDR2 from the germline V gene are SGDLS and YYNGEE. V was clipped by 5 bases and J by 6 bases, with 11 bases between them. CDR3 bases: TGTGCCAGCAGTGAGTGGGACTCCGGGGAGCTGTTTTTT. Translated: CASSEWDSGELFF.

The chain joins TRBV7-8 to TRBJ2-3; D possibly corresponds to TRBD2 (6 bases). The length of the CDR3 is 18 residues. Germline V lookup: CDR1 SGHVS, CDR2 FQNEAQ. V lost 3 bases, J lost 0 bases, and 19 bases lay in between. CDR3 sequence: CASSLGAGLAISTDTQYF. The CDR3 DNA reads TGTGCCAGCAGCTTGGGCGCCGGGCTAGCGATTAGCACAGATACGCAGTATTTT.

The chain links TRBV4-2 to TRBJ1-5; TRBD1 matches 7 bases. With V trimmed by 1 base and J by 1 base, 7 bases remained unmatched. This CDR3 comprises 17 residues. The V gene's germline CDR1 is LGHNA and CDR2 YNFKEQ. This CDR3 is CASSQVLDRISNQPQHF. CDR3 nucleotides: TGTGCCAGCAGCCAAGTCCTGGACAGGATAAGCAATCAGCCCCAGCATTTT.

This clone was seen only once. The chain joins TRBV6-4 to TRBJ2-1, with TRBD1 matching over 7 bases. The germline gives CDR1 MRHNA, CDR2 SNTAGT. The V gene end was trimmed by 4 bases and the J gene end by 6 bases; junction bases not matched to a gene: 6. This CDR3 region has 14 residues. CDR3 in amino acids: CASSASNRGNEQFF. The DNA for the CDR3 is TGTGCCAGCAGTGCCTCCAACAGGGGCAATGAGCAGTTCTTC.

J is TRBJ2-1 and V is TRBV14, with 7 bases that match TRBD2. The CDR3 is 16 amino acids. Germline CDR1 SGHDN, CDR2 FVKESK. Unmatched junction bases numbered 9, after V lost 6 bases and J lost 1 base. This CDR3 is CASSTKAGPSYNEQFF. CDR3 in DNA: TGTGCCAGCAGTACGAAAGCGGGACCTTCCTACAATGAGCAGTTCTTC.

The chain combines TRBV28 with TRBJ2-5; TRBD1 matches 7 bases. Germline V gives CDR1 MDHEN, CDR2 SYDVKM. This CDR3 is 16 amino acids long. V was pared by 3 bases and J by 1 base, with 8 bases of the junction left unmatched. The CDR3: CASSLYRGWVQETQYF. The CDR3 DNA reads TGTGCCAGCAGTTTGTACAGGGGCTGGGTCCAAGAGACCCAGTACTTC.

This sequence joins TRBV7-8 and TRBJ2-6, with 12 nucleotides matching TRBD1. The germline gives CDR1 SGHVS, CDR2 FQNEAQ. CDR3 length: 17 amino acids. V was pared by 5 bases and J by 2 bases, with 4 bases of the junction left unmatched. CDR3 in DNA: TGTGCCAGCAGCCGGGACAGGGGGCCGACTGGGGCCAACGTCCTGACTTTC. Protein: CASSRDRGPTGANVLTF.